Listed here is a single TCR beta chain. Its target is not known. Germline V gene lookup returns CDR1 KGHSH and CDR2 LQKENI. V lost 5 bases and J 4 bases, leaving 21 bases between the germline ends. The CDR3 is 17 amino acids. Every immunoSEQ plate was one replicate of a subset's evenly spread DNA. Sequenced by immunoSEQ multiplex PCR; TCRdb stores in-frame clones only, minus some. The sample consists of under 2,500,000 clones, about 94% of them appearing once. The data belong to a study of shared clonotypes between healthy human individuals. Study observations and caveats: Owing to a small donor count, the genetic and exposure-history diversity represented was limited.

Sequenced input: naive CD4+ T cells sorted from blood. Noted subset: CD45RA+ positively selected. The rearrangement uses TRBV18 and TRBJ1-3, with D unresolved. The TCR originated in a man aged 18 to 29 in good health. Written as DNA, the CDR3 is TGTGCCAGCTCAGGGTCAAGTTCTCGGGATACAGGAAACACCATATATTTT. Translation: CASSGSSSRDTGNTIYF.